Listed below are T cell receptor beta chains from one sample, sequenced in a study of blood T cell repertoires in COVID-19. The assay was immunoSEQ multiplex PCR, and TCRdb's table has in-frame clones only and misses some. The sample yields about 230,000 clones, more than 65% seen once. Sequencing used peripheral blood. These receptors were collected from a middle-aged man with active or convalescent COVID-19. CDR3s include the opening cysteine and the closing phenylalanine or tryptophan. D genes are given only for firm matches. Clone size is given for some rows only: seen once, a few or many times, or a class if the clone is expanded.

TRBJ1-4 TRBV6-5 - - TGTGCCAGCAAGGGGACACCAACTAATGAAAAACTGTTTTTT CASKGTPTNEKLFF
TRBJ2-7 TRBV7-8 - TRBD2 TGTGCCAGCAGCTTCCCGGGGCGAGCGGGAGTCTCCTACGAGCAGTACTTC CASSFPGRAGVSYEQYF
TRBJ1-1 TRBV9 - - TGTGCCAGCAGCCGGGAGGGGAGGGACACTGAAGCTTTCTTT CASSREGRDTEAFF
TRBJ2-7 TRBV6-1 - TRBD1 TGTGCCAGCAGTGAAGGGACAGGGGTTGACGAGCAGTACTTC CASSEGTGVDEQYF
TRBJ2-1 TRBV7-9 - - TGTGCCAGCAGCTCACTCGGGGGGCCCTACAATGAGCAGTTCTTC CASSSLGGPYNEQFF
TRBJ2-6 TRBV6-1 few - TGTGCCAGCAGTGAACACAGTGGTGGGGCCAACGTCCTGACTTTC CASSEHSGGANVLTF
TRBJ2-3 TRBV11-2 - - TGTGCCAGCAGCTTCGGCGGACTATCAGATACGCAGTATTTT CASSFGGLSDTQYF
TRBJ1-6 TRBV6-2/TRBV6-3 - - TGTGCCAGCAGTCAGGTCTGGGATTCACCCCTCCACTTT CASSQVWDSPLHF
TRBJ1-1 TRBV5-1 - TRBD1 TGCGCCAGCACCAGGGACAGGGGATACACTGAAGCTTTCTTT CASTRDRGYTEAFF
TRBJ2-1 TRBV27 - TRBD2 TGTGCCAGCAGATATAGCGGGGGTAATGAGCAGTTCTTC CASRYSGGNEQFF
TRBJ1-6 TRBV6-4 - - TGTGCCAGCAGTGCTTCCAGGGCCAGTTCACCCCTCCACTTT CASSASRASSPLHF
TRBJ2-5 TRBV5-1 - TRBD2 TGCGCCAGCAGCGTGACTAGCGGGGAAGAGACCCAGTACTTC CASSVTSGEETQYF
TRBJ2-1 TRBV6-2/TRBV6-3 - TRBD2 TGTGCCAGCAGCCCTAGGCGGGGGGCCTACAATGAGCAGTTCTTC CASSPRRGAYNEQFF
TRBJ2-7 TRBV7-2 - - TGTGCCAGCAGCTTAGAAAGCTTCTACGAGCAGTACTTC CASSLESFYEQYF
TRBJ2-4 TRBV24-1 - - TGTGCCACCAGTGACCCAGGGGTAGGAAACATTCAGTACTTC CATSDPGVGNIQYF
TRBJ1-2 TRBV6-5 - TRBD1 TGTGCCAGCAGTCCTCGACAGGGGGCTCTCTATGGCTACACCTTC CASSPRQGALYGYTF
TRBJ1-5 TRBV4-3 - - TGCGCCAGCAGCCAAGGGCGGAACAGGGATCAGCCCCAGCATTTT CASSQGRNRDQPQHF
TRBJ2-2 TRBV4-1 - - TGCGCCAGCAGCCGGGACTCGAACACCGGGGAGCTGTTTTTT CASSRDSNTGELFF
TRBJ2-1 TRBV5-6 - - TGTGCCAGCAGCCGCCCCGGGAATCCACGGGGGAATGAGCAGTTCTTC CASSRPGNPRGNEQFF
TRBJ1-2 TRBV6-5 - - TGTGCCAGCAGTTACTCGACTGGCCGCACGGCGGGCTACACCTTC CASSYSTGRTAGYTF
TRBJ2-1 TRBV19 - TRBD2 TGTGCCAGTACCTCCGGGGACTATCTCCATGAGCAGTTCTTC CASTSGDYLHEQFF
TRBJ2-5 TRBV7-2 - TRBD2 TGTGCCAGCAGCCCCCCCCCTAGCGGGGGGGGAGAGACCCAGTACTTC CASSPPPSGGGETQYF